This TCR beta chain emerged from a study of T cells after yellow fever vaccination. Overall study results and limits: Reappearing after the booster were most of the clones from primary vaccination (roughly 95% CD4, about 87% CD8). It was a weaker secondary response, yet one that peaked faster, at day 5 versus 15. Abundant clonotypes from the bulk population could get into FACS-sorted repertoires as contaminants.

Trimming stripped 2 bases from V and 1 base from J, with 10 bases between. The CDR3 has 15 amino acids. Germline V gives CDR1 SGHRS, CDR2 YFSETQ. One entry per CDR3 protein results from TCRdb running MiXCR on the 5' RACE reads. The table includes under 25,000 distinct CDR3 sequences, roughly 5% detected once. This clonotype was observed at least ten times. The genes are TRBV5-1 and TRBJ2-1; D gene uncertain. The sequenced sample was PBMCs, either bulk or a sorted T-cell subset (CD4+, CD8+, memory, or dextramer-sorted; not recorded which), obtained more than 40 days after the first yellow fever vaccination. This clonotype was obtained from a man aged 18 to 30 who received the YFV17D yellow fever vaccine. The CDR3 DNA reads TGCGCCAGCAGCTTCGATCAGTCTTCCTACAATGAGCAGTTCTTC. This codes for CASSFDQSSYNEQFF.